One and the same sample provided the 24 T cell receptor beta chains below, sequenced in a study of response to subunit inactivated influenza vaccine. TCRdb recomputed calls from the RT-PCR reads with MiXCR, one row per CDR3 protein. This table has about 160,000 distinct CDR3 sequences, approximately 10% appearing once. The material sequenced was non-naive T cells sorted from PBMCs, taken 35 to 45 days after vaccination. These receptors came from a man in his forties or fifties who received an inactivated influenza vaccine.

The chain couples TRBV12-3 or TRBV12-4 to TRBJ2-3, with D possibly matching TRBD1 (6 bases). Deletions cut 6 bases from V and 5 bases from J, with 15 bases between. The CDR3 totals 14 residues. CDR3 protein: CASREGWTEDTQYF. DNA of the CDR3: TGTGCCAGCAGAGAGGGGTGGACAGAAGATACGCAGTATTTT.

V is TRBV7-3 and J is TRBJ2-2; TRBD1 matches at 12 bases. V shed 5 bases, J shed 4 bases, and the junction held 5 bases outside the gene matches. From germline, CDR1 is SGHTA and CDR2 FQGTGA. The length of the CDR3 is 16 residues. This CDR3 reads CASSAGQGAGTGELFF. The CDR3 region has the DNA TGTGCCAGCAGCGCGGGACAGGGGGCAGGCACCGGGGAGCTGTTTTTT.

CDR3 amino acids: CASSPQSGRSGNTIYF. The DNA of the CDR3 is TGTGCCAGCTCACCACAATCAGGCCGCTCTGGAAACACCATATATTTT. The J gene is TRBJ1-3, the V gene TRBV18; D unclear. The germline gives CDR1 KGHSH, CDR2 LQKENI. The germline V and J ends were trimmed by 1 base and 0 bases, with 10 bases remaining between them. The CDR3 runs to 16 residues.

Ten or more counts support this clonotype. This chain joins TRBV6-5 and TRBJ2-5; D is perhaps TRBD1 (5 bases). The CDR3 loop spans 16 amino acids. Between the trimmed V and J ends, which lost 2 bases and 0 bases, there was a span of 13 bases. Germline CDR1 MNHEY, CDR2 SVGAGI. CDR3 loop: CASSYHPTDNQETQYF. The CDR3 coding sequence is TGTGCCAGCAGTTACCACCCGACGGACAACCAAGAGACCCAGTACTTC.

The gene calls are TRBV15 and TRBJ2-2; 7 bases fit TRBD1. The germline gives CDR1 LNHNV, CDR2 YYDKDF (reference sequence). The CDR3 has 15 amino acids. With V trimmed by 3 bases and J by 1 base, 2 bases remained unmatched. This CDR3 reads CATSSRTGNTGELFF. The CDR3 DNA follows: TGTGCCACCAGCAGCCGGACAGGGAACACCGGGGAGCTGTTTTTT.

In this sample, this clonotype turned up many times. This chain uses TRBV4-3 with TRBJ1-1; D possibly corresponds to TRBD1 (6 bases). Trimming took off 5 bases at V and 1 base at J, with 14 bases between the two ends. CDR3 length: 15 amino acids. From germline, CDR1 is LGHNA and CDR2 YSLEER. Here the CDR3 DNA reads TGCGCCAGCAGCACTACCAGGGGAGAGAACACTGAAGCTTTCTTT. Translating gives CASSTTRGENTEAFF.

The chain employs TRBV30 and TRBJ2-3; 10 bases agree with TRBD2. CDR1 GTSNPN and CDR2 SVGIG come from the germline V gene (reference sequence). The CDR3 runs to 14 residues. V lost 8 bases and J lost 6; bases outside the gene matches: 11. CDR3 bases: TGTGCCCAGACCCCTAGCGGGAGATGGGATACGCAGTATTTT. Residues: CAQTPSGRWDTQYF. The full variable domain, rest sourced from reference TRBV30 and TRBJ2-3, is SQTIHQWPATLVQPVGSPLSLECTVEGTSNPNLYWYRQAAGRGLQLLFYSVGIGQISSEVPQNLSASRPQDRQFILSSKKLLLSDSGFYLCAQTPSGRWDTQYFGPGTRLTVL.

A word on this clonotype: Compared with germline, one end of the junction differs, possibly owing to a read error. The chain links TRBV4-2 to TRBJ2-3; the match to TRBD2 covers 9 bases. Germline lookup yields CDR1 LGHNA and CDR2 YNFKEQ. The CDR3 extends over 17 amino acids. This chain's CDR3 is CASSQDVRGGVADMQYF. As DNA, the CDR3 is TGTGCCAGCAGCCAAGATGTGCGGGGGGGCGTCGCAGATATGCAGTATTTT.

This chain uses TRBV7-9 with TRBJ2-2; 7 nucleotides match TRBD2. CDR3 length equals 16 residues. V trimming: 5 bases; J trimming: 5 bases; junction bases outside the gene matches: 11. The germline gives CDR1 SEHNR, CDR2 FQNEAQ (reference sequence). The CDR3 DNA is TGTGCCAGCAGCCCGCGGGAGTCTCGTCCGACCGGGGAGCTGTTTTTT. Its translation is CASSPRESRPTGELFF.

The CDR3 protein is CSARDKFRLQWNTEAFF. The CDR3 region has the DNA TGCAGTGCTAGAGATAAGTTTAGGTTACAGTGGAACACTGAAGCTTTCTTT. The chain recombines TRBV20-1 with TRBJ1-1; D is uncertain. The CDR3 length is 17 residues. CDR1 and CDR2 (germline): DFQATT, SNEGSKA (reference sequence). Trimming took off 0 bases at V and 1 base at J, with 18 bases between the two ends.

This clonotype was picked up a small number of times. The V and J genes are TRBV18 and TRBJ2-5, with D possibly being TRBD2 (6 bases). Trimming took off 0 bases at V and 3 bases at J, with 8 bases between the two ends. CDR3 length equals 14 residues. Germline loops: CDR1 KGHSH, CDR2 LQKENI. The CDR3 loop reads CASSPPGGEETQYF. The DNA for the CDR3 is TGTGCCAGCTCACCACCGGGCGGGGAAGAGACCCAGTACTTC. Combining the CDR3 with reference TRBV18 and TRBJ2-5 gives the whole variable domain NAGVMQNPRHLVRRRGQEARLRCSPMKGHSHVYWYRQLPEEGLKFMVYLQKENIIDESGMPKERFSAEFPKEGPSILRIQQVVRGDSAAYFCASSPPGGEETQYFGPGTRLLVL.

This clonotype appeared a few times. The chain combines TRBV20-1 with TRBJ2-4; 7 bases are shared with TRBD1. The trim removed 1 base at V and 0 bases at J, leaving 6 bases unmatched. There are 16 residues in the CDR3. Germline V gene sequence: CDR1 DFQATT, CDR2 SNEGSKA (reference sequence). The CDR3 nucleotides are TGCAGTGCTAGAGTTGACAGGGCGCTAGCCAAAAACATTCAGTACTTC. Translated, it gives CSARVDRALAKNIQYF.

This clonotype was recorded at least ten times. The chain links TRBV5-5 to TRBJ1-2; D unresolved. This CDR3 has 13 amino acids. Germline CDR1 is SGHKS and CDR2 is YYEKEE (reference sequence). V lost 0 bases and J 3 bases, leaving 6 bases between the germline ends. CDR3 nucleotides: TGTGCCAGCAGCTTGGGGCCAGACTATGGCTACACCTTC. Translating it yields CASSLGPDYGYTF. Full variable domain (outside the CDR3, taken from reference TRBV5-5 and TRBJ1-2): DAGVTQSPTHLIKTRGQQVTLRCSPISGHKSVSWYQQVLGQGPQFIFQYYEKEERGRGNFPDRFSARQFPNYSSELNVNALLLGDSALYLCASSLGPDYGYTFGSGTRLTVV.

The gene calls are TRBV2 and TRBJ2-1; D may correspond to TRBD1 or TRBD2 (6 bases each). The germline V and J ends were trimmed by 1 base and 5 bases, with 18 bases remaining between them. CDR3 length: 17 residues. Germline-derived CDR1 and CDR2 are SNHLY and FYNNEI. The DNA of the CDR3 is TGTGCCAGCAGTGAAGGAAGGGGGAGTTGGAGGGACAATGAGCAGTTCTTC. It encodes CASSEGRGSWRDNEQFF.

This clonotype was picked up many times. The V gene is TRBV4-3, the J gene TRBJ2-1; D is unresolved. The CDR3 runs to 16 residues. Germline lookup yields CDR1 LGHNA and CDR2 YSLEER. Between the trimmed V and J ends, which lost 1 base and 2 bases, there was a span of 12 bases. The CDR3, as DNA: TGCGCCAGCAGCCAAGGAATCGGAAGCACCTACAATGAGCAGTTCTTC. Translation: CASSQGIGSTYNEQFF.

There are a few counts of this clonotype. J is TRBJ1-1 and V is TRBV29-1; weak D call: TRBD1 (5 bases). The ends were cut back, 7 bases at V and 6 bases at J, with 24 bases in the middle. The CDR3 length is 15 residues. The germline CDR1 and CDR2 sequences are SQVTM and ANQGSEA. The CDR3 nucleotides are TGCAGCGCCTTAGGGTTCGGGGGTTTTGGCGCTGAAGCTTTCTTT. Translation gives CSALGFGGFGAEAFF.

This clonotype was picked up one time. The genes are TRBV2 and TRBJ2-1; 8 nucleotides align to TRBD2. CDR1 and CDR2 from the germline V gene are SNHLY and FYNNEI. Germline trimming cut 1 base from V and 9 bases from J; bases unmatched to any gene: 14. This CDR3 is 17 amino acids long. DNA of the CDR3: TGTGCCAGCAGTGAAGTTAGGGCGGGGGGCCCCAAGGGTGAGCAGTTCTTC. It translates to CASSEVRAGGPKGEQFF. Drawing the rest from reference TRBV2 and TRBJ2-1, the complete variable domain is EPEVTQTPSHQVTQMGQEVILRCVPISNHLYFYWYRQILGQKVEFLVSFYNNEISEKSEIFDDQFSVERPDGSNFTLKIRSTKLEDSAMYFCASSEVRAGGPKGEQFFGPGTRLTVL.

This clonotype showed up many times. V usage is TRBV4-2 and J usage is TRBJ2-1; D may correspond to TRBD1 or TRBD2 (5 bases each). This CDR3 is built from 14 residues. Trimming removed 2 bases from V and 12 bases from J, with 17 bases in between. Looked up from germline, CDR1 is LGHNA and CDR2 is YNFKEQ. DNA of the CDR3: TGTGCCAGCAGCCAAAAGGGGAGAGGGGACGCGCAGTTCTTC. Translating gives CASSQKGRGDAQFF.

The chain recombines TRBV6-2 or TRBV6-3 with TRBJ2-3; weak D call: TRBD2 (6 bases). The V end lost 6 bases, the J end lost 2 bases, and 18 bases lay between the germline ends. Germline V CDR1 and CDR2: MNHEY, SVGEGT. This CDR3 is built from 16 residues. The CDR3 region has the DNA TGTGCCAGCAGCCCTGCGGGACTTCAGTACACAGATACGCAGTATTTT. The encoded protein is CASSPAGLQYTDTQYF.

Here the CDR3 reads CATSPSAAGVYNEQFF. The CDR3 nucleotides read TGTGCCACCTCCCCCTCAGCGGCGGGAGTCTACAATGAGCAGTTCTTC. The J gene is TRBJ2-1, the V gene TRBV24-1, with 7 bases that match TRBD2. The germline CDR1 and CDR2 sequences are KGHDR and SFDVKD. The CDR3 loop spans 16 amino acids. J gave up 3 bases and V 9 bases, and 13 bases lay outside the gene matches.

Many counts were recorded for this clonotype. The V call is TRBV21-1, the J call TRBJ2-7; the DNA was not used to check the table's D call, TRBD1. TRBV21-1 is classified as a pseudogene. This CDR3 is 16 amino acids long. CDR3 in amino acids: CASSTPIHRDTYEQYF. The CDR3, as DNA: TGTGCCAGCAGCACCCCGATTCACAGGGACACCTACGAGCAGTACTTC.

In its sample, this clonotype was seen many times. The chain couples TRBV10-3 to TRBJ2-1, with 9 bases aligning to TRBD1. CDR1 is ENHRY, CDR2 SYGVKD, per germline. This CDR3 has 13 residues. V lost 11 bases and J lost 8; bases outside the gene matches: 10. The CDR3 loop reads CASKPGQGDEQFF. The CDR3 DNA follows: TGTGCCTCCAAACCGGGACAGGGCGATGAGCAGTTCTTC.

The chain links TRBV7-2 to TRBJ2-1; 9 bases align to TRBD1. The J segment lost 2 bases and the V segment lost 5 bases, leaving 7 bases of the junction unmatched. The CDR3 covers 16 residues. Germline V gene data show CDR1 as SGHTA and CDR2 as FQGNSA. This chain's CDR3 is CASSPGTGNTYNEQFF. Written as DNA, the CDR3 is TGTGCCAGCAGCCCCGGGACAGGGAATACCTACAATGAGCAGTTCTTC.

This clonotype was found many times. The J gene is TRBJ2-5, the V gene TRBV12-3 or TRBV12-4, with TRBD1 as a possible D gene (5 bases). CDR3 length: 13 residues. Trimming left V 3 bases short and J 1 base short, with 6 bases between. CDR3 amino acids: CASSFRAQETQYF. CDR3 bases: TGTGCCAGCAGTTTCAGGGCCCAAGAGACCCAGTACTTC.